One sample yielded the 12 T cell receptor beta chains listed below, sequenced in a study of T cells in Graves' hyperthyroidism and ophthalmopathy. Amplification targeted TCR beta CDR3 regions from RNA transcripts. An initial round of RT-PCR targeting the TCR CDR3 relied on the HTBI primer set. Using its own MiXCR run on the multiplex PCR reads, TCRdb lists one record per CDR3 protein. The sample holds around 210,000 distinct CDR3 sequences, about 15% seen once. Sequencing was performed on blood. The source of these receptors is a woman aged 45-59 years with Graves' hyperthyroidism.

For the CDR3, the DNA is TGCAGCGTTGAACCCGGGGTGGGCAATGAGCAGTTCTTC. It encodes CSVEPGVGNEQFF. The chain couples TRBV29-1 to TRBJ2-1; TRBD2 might be the D (5 bases). The CDR3 extends over 13 amino acids. Trimming removed 2 bases at V and 6 bases at J, with 11 bases between. Germline CDR1 reads SQVTM; CDR2 reads ANQGSEA.

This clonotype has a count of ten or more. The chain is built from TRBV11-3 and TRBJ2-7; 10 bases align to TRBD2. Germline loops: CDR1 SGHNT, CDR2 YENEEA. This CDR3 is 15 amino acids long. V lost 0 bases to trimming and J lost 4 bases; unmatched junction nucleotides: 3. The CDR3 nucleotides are TGTGCCAGCAGCTTAGAGGGTAGCGGGAGGTACGAGCAGTACTTC. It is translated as CASSLEGSGRYEQYF.

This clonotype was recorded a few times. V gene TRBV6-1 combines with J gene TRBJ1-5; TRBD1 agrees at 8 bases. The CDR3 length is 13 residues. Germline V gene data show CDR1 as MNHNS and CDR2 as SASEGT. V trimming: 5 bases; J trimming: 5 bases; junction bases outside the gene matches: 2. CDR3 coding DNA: TGTGCCAGCAGTTGGGACAGGCATCAGCCCCAGCATTTT. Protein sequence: CASSWDRHQPQHF.

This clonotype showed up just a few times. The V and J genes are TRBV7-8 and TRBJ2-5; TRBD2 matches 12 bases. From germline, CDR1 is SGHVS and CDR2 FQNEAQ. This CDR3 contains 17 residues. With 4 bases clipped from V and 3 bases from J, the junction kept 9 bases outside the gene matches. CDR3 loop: CASSSLAGGPGEETQYF. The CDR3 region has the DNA TGTGCCAGCAGCTCTCTAGCGGGAGGGCCGGGCGAAGAGACCCAGTACTTC.

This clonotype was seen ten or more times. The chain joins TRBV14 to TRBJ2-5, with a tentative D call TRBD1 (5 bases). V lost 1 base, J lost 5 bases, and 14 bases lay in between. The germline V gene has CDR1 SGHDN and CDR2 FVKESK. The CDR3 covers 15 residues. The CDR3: CASSQVGRKGETQYF. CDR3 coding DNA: TGTGCCAGCAGCCAAGTCGGGCGGAAGGGGGAGACCCAGTACTTC.

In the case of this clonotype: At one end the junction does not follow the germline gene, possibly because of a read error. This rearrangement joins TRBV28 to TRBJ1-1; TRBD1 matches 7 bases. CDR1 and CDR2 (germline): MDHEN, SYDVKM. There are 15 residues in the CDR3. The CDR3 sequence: CASSTQTGLSTEVFF. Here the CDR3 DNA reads TGTGCCAGCAGTACCCAGACAGGGCTGAGCACTGAAGTTTTCTTT.

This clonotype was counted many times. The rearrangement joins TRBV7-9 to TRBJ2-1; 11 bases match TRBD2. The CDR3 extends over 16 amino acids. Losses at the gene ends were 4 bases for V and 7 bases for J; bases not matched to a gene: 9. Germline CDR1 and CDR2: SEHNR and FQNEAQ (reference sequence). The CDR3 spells CASSSSTSGRRNEQFF. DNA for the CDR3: TGTGCCAGCAGCTCGTCTACTAGCGGGAGAAGGAATGAGCAGTTCTTC.

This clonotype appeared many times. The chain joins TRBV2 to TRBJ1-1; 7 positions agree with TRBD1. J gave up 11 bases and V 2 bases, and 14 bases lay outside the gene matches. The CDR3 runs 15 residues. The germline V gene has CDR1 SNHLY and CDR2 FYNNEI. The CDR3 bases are TGTGCCAGCAGTGAAACCCCCGGGACAGTGTGGTGGGCTTTCTTT. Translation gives CASSETPGTVWWAFF.

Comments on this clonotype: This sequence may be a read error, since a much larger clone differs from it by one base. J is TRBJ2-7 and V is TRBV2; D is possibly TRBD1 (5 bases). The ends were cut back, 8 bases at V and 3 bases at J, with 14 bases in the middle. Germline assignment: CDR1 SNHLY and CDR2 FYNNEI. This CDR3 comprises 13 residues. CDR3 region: CASPLSTDYEQYF. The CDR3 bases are TGTGCCAGCCCACTCTCGACAGACTACGAGCAGTACTTC.

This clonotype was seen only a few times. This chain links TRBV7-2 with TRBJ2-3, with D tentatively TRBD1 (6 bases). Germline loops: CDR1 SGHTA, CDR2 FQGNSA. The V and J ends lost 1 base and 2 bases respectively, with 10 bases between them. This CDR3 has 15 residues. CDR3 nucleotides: TGTGCCAGCAGCTTAGGCAGGGGAGCCACAGATACGCAGTATTTT. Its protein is CASSLGRGATDTQYF.

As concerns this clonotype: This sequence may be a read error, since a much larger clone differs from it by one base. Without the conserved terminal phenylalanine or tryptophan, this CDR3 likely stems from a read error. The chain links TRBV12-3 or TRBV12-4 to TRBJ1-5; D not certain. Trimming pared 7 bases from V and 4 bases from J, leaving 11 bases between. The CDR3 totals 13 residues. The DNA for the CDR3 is TGTGCCAGCACCGATACACGTAATCAGCCCCAGCATCTT. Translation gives CASTDTRNQPQHL.

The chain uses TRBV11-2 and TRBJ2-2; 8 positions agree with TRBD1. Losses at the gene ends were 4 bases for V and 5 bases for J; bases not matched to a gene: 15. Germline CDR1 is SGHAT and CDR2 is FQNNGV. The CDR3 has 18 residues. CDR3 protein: CASSSKRQWTGQTGELFF. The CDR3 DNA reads TGTGCCAGCAGCTCAAAAAGGCAGTGGACAGGGCAAACCGGGGAGCTGTTTTTT.